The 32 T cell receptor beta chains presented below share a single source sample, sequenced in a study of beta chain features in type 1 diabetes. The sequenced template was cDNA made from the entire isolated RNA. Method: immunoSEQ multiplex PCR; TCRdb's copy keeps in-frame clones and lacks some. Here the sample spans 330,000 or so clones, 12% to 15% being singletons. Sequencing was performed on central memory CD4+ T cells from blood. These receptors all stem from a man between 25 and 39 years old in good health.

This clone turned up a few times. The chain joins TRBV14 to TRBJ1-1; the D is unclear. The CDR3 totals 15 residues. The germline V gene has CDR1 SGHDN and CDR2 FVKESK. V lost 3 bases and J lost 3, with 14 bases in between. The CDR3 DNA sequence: TGTGCCAGCAGCCATGGGGTGTGGGTCCACACTGAAGCTTTCTTT. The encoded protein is CASSHGVWVHTEAFF.

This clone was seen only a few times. DNA for the CDR3: TGTGCCAGCAGTGACCAGGAAGGGCATGGCTACACCTTC. This encodes CASSDQEGHGYTF. The chain uses TRBV2 and TRBJ1-2; no clear D. CDR1 is SNHLY and CDR2 is FYNNEI in the germline V gene. V lost 3 bases and J lost 6, with 11 bases in between. The CDR3 spans 13 residues. Variable domain in full (rest from reference TRBV2 and TRBJ1-2): EPEVTQTPSHQVTQMGQEVILRCVPISNHLYFYWYRQILGQKVEFLVSFYNNEISEKSEIFDDQFSVERPDGSNFTLKIRSTKLEDSAMYFCASSDQEGHGYTFGSGTRLTVV.

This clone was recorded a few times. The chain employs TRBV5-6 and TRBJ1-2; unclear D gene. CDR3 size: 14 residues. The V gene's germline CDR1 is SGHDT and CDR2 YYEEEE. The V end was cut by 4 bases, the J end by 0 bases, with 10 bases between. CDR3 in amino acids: CASSPVPTNYGYTF. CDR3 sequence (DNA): TGTGCCAGCAGCCCTGTACCTACTAACTATGGCTACACCTTC.

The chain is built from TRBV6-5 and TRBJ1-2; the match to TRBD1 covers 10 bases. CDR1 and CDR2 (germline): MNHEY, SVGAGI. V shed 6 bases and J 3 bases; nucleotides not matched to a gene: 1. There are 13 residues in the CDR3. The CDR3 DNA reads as TGTGCCAGCAGCGGGACAGGGGACTATGGCTACACCTTC. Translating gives CASSGTGDYGYTF.

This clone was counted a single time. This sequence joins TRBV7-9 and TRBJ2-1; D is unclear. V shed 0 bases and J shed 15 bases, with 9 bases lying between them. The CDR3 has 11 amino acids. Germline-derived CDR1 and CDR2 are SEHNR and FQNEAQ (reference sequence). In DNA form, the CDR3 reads TGTGCCAGCAGCTTAGCGCTCTCATGGTTCTTC. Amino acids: CASSLALSWFF. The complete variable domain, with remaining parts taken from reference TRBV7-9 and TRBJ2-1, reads DTGVSQNPRHKITKRGQNVTFRCDPISEHNRLYWYRQTLGQGPEFLTYFQNEAQLEKSRLLSDRFSAERPKGSFSTLEIQRTEQGDSAMYLCASSLALSWFFGPGTRLTVL.

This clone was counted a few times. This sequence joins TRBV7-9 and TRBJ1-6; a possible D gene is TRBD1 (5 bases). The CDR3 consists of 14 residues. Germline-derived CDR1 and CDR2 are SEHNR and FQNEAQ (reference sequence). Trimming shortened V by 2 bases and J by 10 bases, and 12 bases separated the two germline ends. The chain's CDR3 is CASSLRAGDSPLHF. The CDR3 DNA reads TGTGCCAGCAGCTTAAGGGCCGGGGACTCACCCCTCCACTTT.

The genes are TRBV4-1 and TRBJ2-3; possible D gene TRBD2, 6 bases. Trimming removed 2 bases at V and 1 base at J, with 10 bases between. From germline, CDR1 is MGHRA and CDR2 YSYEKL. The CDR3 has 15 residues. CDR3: CASSQQLAGTDTQYF. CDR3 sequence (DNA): TGCGCCAGCAGCCAACAACTAGCAGGCACAGATACGCAGTATTTT.

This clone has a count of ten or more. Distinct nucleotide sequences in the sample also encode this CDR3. CDR3 DNA: TGTGCCAGCAGCTTAGCGCGAGCGAATGAGCAGTTCTTC. It yields the protein CASSLARANEQFF. The chain uses TRBV7-9 and TRBJ2-1; D unclear. Germline V CDR1 and CDR2: SEHNR, FQNEAQ (reference sequence). The length of the CDR3 is 13 residues. The germline V and J ends were trimmed by 0 bases and 7 bases, with 7 bases remaining between them.

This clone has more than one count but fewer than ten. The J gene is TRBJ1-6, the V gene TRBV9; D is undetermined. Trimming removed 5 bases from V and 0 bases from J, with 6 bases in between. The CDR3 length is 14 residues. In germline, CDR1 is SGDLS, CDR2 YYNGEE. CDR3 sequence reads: CASRASSYNSPLHF. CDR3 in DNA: TGTGCCAGCAGAGCTAGCTCCTATAATTCACCCCTCCACTTT.

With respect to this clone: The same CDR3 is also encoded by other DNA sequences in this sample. As DNA, the CDR3 is TGTGCCAGCAGAGATACAGGGGCAACTAATGAAAAACTGTTTTTT. Translation: CASRDTGATNEKLFF. V gene TRBV6-5 combines with J gene TRBJ1-4; 7 bases line up with TRBD1. V shed 6 bases and J 0 bases; nucleotides not matched to a gene: 4. The CDR3 runs to 15 residues. Germline V lookup: CDR1 MNHEY, CDR2 SVGAGI.

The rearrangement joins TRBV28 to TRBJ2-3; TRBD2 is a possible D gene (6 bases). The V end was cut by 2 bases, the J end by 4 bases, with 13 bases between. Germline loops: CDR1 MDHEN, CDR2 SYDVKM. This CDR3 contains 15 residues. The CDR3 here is CASSLGGSTADTQYF. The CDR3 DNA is TGTGCCAGCAGTTTAGGGGGGTCGACAGCAGATACGCAGTATTTT.

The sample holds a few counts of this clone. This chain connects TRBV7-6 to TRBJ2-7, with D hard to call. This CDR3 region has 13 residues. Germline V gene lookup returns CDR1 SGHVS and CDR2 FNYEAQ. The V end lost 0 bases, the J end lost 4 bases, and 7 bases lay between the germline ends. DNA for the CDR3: TGTGCCAGCAGCTTAGCGCTCGGATACGAGCAGTACTTC. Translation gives CASSLALGYEQYF.

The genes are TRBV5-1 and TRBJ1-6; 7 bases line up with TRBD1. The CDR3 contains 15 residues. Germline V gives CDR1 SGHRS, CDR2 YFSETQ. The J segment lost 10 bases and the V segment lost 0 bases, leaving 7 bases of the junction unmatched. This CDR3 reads CASSLGDSLRSPLHF. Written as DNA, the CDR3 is TGCGCCAGCAGCTTGGGGGACAGCCTACGCTCACCCCTCCACTTT.

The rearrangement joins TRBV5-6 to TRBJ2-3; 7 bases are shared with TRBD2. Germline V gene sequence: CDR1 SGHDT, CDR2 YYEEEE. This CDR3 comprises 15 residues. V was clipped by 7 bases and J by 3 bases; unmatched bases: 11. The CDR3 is CASRRLALATDTQYF. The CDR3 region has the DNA TGTGCCAGCCGACGACTAGCTCTGGCTACAGATACGCAGTATTTT. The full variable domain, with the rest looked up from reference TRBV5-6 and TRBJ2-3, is DAGVTQSPTHLIKTRGQQVTLRCSPKSGHDTVSWYQQALGQGPQFIFQYYEEEERQRGNFPDRFSGHQFPNYSSELNVNALLLGDSALYLCASRRLALATDTQYFGPGTRLTVL.

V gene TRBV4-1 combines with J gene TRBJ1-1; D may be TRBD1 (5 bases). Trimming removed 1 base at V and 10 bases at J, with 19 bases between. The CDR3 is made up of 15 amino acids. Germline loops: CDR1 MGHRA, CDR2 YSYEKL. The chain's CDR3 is CASSQVFRQGGVAFF. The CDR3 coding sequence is TGCGCCAGCAGCCAAGTATTTAGGCAGGGTGGGGTAGCTTTCTTT.

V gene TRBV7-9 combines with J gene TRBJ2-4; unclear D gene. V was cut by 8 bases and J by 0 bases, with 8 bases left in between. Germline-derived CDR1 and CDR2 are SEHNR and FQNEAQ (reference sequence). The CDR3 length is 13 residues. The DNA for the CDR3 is TGTGCCAGCCTAGACGGAGCCAAAAACATTCAGTACTTC. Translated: CASLDGAKNIQYF.

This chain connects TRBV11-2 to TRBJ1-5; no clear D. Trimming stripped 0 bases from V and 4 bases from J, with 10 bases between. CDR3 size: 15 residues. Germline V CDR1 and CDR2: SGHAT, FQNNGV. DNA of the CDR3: TGTGCCAGCAGCTTAGATGGTATAGGTAATCAGCCCCAGCATTTT. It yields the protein CASSLDGIGNQPQHF.

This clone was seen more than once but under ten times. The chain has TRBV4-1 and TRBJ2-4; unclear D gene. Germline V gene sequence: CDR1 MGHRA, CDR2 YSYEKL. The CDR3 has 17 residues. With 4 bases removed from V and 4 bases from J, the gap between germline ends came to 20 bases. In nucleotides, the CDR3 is TGCGCCAGCAGCCCGGGTCTACCTACTACCATTAAAAACATTCAGTACTTC. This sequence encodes CASSPGLPTTIKNIQYF.

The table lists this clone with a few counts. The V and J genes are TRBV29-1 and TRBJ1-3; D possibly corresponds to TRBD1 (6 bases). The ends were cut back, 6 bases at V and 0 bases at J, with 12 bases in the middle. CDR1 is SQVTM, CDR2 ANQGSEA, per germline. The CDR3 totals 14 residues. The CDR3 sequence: CSVRTVSSGNTIYF. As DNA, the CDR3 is TGCAGCGTCCGGACAGTAAGCTCTGGAAACACCATATATTTT.

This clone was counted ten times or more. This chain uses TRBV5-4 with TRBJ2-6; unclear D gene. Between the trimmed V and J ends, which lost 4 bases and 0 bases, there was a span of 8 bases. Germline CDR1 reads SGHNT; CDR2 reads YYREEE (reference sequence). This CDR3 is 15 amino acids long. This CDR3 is CASSPQSSGANVLTF. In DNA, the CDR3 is TGTGCCAGCAGCCCACAGAGCTCTGGGGCCAACGTCCTGACTTTC.

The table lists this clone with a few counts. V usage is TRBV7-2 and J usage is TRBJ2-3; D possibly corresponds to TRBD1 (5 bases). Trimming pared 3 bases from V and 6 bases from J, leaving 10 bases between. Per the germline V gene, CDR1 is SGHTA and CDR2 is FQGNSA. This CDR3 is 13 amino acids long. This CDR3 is CASSFYRWDTQYF. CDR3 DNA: TGTGCCAGCAGCTTTTACAGGTGGGATACGCAGTATTTT.

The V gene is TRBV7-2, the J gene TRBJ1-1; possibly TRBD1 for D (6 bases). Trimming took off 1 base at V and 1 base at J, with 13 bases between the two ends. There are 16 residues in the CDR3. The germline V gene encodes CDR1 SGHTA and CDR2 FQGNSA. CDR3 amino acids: CASSLDISGQNTEAFF. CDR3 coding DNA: TGTGCCAGCAGCTTAGATATTTCGGGACAGAACACTGAAGCTTTCTTT.

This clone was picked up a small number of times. CDR3 residues: CASSAQGAKETQYF. The CDR3 DNA is TGTGCCAGCAGCGCTCAGGGGGCGAAGGAGACCCAGTACTTC. This chain links TRBV6-6 with TRBJ2-5, with TRBD1 matching 8 bases. There are 14 residues in the CDR3. V was pared by 6 bases and J by 5 bases, with 8 bases of the junction left unmatched. Per the germline V gene, CDR1 is MNHNY and CDR2 is SVGAGI (reference sequence).

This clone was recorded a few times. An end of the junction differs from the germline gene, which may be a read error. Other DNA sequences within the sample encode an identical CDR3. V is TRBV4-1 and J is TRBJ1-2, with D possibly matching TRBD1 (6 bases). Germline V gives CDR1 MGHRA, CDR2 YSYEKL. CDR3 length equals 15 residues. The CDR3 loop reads CASSQASPGDYGYTF. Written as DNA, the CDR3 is TGTGCCAGCAGCCAAGCATCCCCAGGGGACTATGGCTACACCTTC.

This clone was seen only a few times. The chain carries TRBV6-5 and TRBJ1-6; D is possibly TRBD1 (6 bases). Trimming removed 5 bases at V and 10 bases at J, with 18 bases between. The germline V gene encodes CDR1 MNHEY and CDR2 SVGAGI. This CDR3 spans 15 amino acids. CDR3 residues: CASSARTGTKSPLHF. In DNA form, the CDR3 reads TGTGCCAGCAGTGCAAGAACAGGGACGAAATCACCCCTCCACTTT.

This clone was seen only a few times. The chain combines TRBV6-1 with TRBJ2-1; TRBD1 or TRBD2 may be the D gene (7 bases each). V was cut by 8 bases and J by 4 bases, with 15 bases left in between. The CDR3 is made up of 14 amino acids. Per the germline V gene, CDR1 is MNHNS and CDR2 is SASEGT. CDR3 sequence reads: CASQGGGRYNEQFF. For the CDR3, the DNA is TGTGCCAGCCAGGGGGGCGGGAGATACAATGAGCAGTTCTTC.

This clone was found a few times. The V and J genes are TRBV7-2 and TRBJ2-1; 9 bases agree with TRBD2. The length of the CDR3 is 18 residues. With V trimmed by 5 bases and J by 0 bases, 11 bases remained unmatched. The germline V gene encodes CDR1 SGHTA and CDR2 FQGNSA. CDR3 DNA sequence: TGTGCCAGCAGCCAGCCGGCTAGCGGGGCGAGCTCCTACAATGAGCAGTTCTTC. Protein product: CASSQPASGASSYNEQFF.

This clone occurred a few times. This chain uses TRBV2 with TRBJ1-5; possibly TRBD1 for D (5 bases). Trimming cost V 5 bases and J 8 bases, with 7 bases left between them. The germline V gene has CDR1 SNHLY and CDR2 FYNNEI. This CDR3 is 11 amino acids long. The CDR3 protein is CASSQGEPQHF. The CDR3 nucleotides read TGTGCCAGCAGTCAGGGTGAGCCCCAGCATTTT.

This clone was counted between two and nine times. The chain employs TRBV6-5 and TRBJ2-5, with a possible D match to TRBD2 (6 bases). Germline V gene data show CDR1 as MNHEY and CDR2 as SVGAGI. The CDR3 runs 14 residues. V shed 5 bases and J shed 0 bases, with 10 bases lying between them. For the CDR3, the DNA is TGTGCCAGCAGTCACCGGGACTACCAAGAGACCCAGTACTTC. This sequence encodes CASSHRDYQETQYF.

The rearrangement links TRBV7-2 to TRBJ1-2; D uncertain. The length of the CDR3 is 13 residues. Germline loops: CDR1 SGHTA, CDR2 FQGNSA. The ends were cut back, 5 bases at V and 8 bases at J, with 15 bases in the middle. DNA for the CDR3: TGTGCCAGCAGCGCGACGGTCGGCAACGGCTACACCTTC. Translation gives CASSATVGNGYTF.

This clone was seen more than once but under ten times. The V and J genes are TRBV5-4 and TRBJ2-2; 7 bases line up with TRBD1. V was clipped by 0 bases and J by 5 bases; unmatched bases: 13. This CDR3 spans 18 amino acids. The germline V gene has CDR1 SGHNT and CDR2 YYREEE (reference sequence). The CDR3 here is CASSLARQGRGRTGELFF. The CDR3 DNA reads TGTGCCAGCAGCTTGGCCAGACAGGGAAGAGGTCGGACCGGGGAGCTGTTTTTT.

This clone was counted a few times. The CDR3 here is CASRVPGQGETQYF. In DNA, the CDR3 is TGTGCCAGCAGGGTCCCCGGACAGGGTGAGACCCAGTACTTC. V and J are TRBV27 and TRBJ2-5; TRBD1 matches at 8 bases. From germline, CDR1 is MNHEY and CDR2 SMNVEV (reference sequence). The CDR3 covers 14 residues. The V segment lost 6 bases and the J segment 5 bases; nucleotides outside the gene matches: 8.